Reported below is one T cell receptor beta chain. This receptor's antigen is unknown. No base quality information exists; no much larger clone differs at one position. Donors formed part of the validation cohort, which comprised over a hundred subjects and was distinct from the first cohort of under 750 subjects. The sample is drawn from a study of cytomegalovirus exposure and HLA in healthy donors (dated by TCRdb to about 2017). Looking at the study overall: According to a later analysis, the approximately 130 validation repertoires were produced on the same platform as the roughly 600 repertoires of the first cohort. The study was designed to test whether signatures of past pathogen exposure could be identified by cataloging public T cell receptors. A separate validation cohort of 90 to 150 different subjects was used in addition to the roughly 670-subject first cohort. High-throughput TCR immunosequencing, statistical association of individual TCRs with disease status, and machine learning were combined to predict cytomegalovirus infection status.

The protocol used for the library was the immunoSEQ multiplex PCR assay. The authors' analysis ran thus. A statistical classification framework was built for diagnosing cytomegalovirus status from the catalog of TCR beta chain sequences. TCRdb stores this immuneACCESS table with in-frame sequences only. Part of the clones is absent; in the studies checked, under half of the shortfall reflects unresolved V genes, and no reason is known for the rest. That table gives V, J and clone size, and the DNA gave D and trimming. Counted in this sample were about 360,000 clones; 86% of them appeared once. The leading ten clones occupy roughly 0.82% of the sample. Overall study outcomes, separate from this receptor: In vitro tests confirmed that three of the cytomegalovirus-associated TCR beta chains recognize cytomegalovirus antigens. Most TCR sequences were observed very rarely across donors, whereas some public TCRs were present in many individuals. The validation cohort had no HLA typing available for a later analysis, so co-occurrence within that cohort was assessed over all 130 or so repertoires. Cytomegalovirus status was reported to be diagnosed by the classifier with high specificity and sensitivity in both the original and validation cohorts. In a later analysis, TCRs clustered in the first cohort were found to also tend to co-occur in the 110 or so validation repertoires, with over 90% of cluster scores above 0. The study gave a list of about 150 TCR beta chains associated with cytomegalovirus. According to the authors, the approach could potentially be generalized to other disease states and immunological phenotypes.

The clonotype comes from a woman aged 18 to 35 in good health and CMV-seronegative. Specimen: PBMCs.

The nucleotide sequence reads TGTGCCAGCAGTGAAGTAGGGAGGAATCAGCCCCAGCATTTT. Protein translation: CASSEVGRNQPQHF. The sequence links TRBV2 to TRBJ1-5; confidence is insufficient to name the D gene. The CDR3, from cysteine to phenylalanine, totals 14 residues. The sequence is cut down to CDR3 DNA, 42 bases in frame from base 1. Trimming at the junction amounts to 1 base on V and 4 bases on J, and the germline ends lie 8 bases apart. The germline V gene yields SNHLY for CDR1 and FYNNEI for CDR2.